This TCR beta chain was observed in a study of blood T cell repertoires in COVID-19. Study at large: Acute-phase and convalescent COVID-19 samples originated in the United States, Italy and Spain. The cDNA or gDNA used as material had been derived from T cells, B-cell-depleted T cells, or PBMCs.

Trimming cost V 0 bases and J 6 bases, with 14 bases left between them. Germline values: CDR1 GTSNPN, CDR2 SVGIG (reference sequence). The CDR3 spans 14 residues. Per the original data handling: The assay estimated nucleated cells by amplifying reference gene primers. Measured with immunoSEQ multiplex PCR; TCRdb has only the in-frame clones, and not every one. V and J calls and clone size are as listed in that table; D and trimming were resolved from the DNA. The sample records fewer than 400,000 clones, roughly 90% being singletons. Sequences were obtained from peripheral blood. The gene calls are TRBV30 and TRBJ1-2; D may be TRBD1 (5 bases). The sequence derives from a woman aged 25 to 39 with COVID-19, enrolled during active disease. The chain's CDR3 is CAWSVLWEGNGYTF. The CDR3 DNA sequence: TGTGCCTGGAGTGTCCTCTGGGAGGGGAATGGCTACACCTTC.